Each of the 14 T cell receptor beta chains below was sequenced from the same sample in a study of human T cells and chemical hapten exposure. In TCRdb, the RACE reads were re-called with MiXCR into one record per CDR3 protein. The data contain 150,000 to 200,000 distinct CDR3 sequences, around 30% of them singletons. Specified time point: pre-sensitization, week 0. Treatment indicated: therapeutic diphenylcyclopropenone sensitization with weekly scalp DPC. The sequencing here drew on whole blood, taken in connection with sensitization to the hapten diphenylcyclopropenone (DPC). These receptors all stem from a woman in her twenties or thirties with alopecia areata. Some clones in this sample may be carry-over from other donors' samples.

The CDR3 protein is CASSFGGTGNTIYF. CDR3 nucleotide sequence: TGTGCCAGCAGCTTCGGCGGGACTGGAAACACCATATATTTT. The chain recombines TRBV7-2 with TRBJ1-3; D uncertain. Looked up from germline, CDR1 is SGHTA and CDR2 is FQGNSA. The CDR3 loop spans 14 amino acids. Trimming removed 3 bases at V and 2 bases at J, with 8 bases between.

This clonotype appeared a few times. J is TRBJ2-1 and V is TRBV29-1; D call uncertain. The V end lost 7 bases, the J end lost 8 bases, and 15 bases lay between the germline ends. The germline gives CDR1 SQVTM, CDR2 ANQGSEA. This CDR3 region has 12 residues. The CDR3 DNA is TGCAGCGCCTACGTCAGGTGGGATGAGCAGTTCTTC. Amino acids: CSAYVRWDEQFF.

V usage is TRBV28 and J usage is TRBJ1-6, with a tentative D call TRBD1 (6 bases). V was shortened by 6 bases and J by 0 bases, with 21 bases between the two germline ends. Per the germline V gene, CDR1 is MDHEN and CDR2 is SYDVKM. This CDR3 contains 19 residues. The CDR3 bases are TGTGCCAGCAGGGGATTTGAGACAGGTTTGAGCTCCTATAATTCACCCCTCCACTTT. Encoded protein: CASRGFETGLSSYNSPLHF.

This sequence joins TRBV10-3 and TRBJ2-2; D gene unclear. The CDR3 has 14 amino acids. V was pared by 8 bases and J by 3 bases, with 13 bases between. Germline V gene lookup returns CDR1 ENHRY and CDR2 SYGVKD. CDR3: CAISLAKDTGELFF. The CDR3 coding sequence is TGTGCCATCTCTCTGGCGAAAGACACCGGGGAGCTGTTTTTT.

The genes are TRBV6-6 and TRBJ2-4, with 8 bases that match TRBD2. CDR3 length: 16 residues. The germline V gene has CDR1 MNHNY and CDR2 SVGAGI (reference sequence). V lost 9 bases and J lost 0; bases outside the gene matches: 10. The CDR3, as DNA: TGTGCCAGTCGGGACAACGGGGGGGGAGCCAAAAACATTCAGTACTTC. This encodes CASRDNGGGAKNIQYF.

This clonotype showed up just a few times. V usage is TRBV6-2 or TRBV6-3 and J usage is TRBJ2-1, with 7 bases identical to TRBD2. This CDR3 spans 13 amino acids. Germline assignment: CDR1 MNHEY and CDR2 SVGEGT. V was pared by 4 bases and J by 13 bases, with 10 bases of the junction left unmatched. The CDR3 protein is CASSSRGGRDQFF. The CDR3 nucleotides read TGTGCCAGCAGTTCCCGGGGCGGGAGAGATCAGTTCTTC.

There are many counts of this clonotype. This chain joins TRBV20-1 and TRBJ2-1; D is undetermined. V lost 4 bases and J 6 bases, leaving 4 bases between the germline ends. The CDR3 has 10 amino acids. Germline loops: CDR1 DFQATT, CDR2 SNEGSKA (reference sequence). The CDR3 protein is CSAKFNEQFF. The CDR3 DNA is TGCAGTGCTAAGTTCAATGAGCAGTTCTTC.

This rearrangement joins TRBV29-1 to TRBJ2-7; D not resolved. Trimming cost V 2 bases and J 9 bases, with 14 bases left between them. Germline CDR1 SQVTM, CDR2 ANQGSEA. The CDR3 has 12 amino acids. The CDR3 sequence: CSVELGISVQYF. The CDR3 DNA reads TGCAGCGTTGAATTGGGTATCAGCGTGCAGTACTTC.

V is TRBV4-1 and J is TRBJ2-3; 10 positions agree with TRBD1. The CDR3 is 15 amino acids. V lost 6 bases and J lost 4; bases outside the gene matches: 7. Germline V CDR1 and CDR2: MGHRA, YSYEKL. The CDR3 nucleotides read TGCGCCAGCAGGGGCCGGGACAGGGGACCAGATACGCAGTATTTT. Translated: CASRGRDRGPDTQYF.

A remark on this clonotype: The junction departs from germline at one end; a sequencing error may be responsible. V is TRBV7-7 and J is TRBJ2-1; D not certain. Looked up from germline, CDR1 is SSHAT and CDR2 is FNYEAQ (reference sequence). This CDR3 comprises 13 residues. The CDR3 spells CASSPISGNEQFF. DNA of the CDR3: TGTGCTAGCAGCCCCATCTCCGGGAATGAGCAGTTCTTC. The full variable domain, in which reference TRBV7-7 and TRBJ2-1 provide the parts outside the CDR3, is GAGVSQSPRYKVTKRGQDVTLRCDPISSHATLYWYQQALGQGPEFLTYFNYEAQPDKSGLPSDRFSAERPEGSISTLTIQRTEQRDSAMYRCASSPISGNEQFFGPGTRLTVL.

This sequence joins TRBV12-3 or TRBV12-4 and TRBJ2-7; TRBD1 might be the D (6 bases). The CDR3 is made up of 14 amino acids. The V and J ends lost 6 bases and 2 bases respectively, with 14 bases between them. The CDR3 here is CASSRNRDTYEQYF. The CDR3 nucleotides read TGTGCCAGCAGCCGGAATCGGGACACCTACGAGCAGTACTTC.

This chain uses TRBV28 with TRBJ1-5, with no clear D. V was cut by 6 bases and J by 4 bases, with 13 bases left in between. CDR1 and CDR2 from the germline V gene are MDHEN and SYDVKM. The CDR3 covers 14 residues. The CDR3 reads CASSPSTRNQPQHF. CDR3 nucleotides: TGTGCCAGCAGCCCGAGCACTCGGAATCAGCCCCAGCATTTT.

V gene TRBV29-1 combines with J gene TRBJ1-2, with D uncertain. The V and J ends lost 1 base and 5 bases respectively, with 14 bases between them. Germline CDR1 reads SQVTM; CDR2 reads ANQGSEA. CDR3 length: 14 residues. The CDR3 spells CSVEAPGYTYGYTF. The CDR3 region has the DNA TGCAGCGTTGAAGCCCCAGGTTACACGTATGGCTACACCTTC.

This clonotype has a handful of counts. The CDR3, as DNA: TGTGCCAGCAGTGAAGCGTCCGTTGTGTCCTATGGCTACACCTTC. Translated: CASSEASVVSYGYTF. V gene TRBV6-1 combines with J gene TRBJ1-2; D is undetermined. This CDR3 spans 15 amino acids. Per germline, CDR1 MNHNS and CDR2 SASEGT. With 0 bases removed from V and 4 bases from J, the gap between germline ends came to 12 bases.